This T cell receptor (beta chain) was sequenced in a study of blood T cells in healthy people across ages. Germline V gives CDR1 DFQATT, CDR2 SNEGSKA (reference sequence). V was trimmed by 3 bases and J by 5 bases, leaving 17 bases between them. CDR3 length: 14 residues. Alongside a J-beta primer mix, a sample-barcoded 5' primer served in a second PCR lasting 7 to 11 cycles. TCRdb re-called the 5' RACE reads with MiXCR, one entry per CDR3 protein. The sample holds over a million distinct CDR3 sequences; roughly 43% are singletons and the top ten take around 4%. Specimen: blood. This chain uses TRBV20-1 with TRBJ2-7; either TRBD1 or TRBD2 may fit D (6 bases each). This clonotype was sampled from a young woman in good health. CDR3: CSAREGDRLHEQYF. The CDR3 nucleotides read TGCAGTGCTAGGGAGGGAGACAGGCTCCACGAGCAGTACTTC.